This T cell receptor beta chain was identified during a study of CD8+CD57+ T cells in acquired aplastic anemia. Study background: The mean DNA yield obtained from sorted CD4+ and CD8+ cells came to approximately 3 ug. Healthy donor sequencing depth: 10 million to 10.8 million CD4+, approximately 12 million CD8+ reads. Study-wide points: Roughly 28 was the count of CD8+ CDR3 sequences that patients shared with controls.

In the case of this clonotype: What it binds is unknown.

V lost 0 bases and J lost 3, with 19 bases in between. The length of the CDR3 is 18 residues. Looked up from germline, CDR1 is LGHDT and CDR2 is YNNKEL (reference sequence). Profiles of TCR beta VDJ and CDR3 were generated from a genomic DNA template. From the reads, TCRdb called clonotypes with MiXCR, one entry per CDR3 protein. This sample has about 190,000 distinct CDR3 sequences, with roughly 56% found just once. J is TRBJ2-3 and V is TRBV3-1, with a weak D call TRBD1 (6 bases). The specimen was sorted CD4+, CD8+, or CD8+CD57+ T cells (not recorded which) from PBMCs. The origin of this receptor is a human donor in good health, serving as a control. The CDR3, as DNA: TGTGCCAGCAGCCAAGACGACCTCCCAGGGGCGGGTACAGATACGCAGTATTTT. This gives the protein CASSQDDLPGAGTDTQYF.